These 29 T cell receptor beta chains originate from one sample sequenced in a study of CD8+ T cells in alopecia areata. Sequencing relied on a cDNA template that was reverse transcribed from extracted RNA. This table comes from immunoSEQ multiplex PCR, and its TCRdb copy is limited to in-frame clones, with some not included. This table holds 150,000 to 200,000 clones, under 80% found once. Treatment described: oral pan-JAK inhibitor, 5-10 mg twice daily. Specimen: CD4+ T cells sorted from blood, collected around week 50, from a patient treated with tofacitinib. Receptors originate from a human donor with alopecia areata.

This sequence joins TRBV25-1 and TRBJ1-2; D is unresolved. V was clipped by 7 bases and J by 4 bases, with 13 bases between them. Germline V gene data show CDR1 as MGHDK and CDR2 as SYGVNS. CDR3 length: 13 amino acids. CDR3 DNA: TGTGCCAGCACCGCGAGGGCAGGCTATGGCTACACCTTC. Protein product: CASTARAGYGYTF.

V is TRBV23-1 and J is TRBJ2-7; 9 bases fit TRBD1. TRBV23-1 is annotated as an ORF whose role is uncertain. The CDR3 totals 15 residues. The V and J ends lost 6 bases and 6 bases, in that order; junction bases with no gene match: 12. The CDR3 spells CASSQQPGQGREQYF. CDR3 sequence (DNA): TGCGCCAGCAGCCAGCAACCGGGACAGGGTCGCGAGCAGTACTTC.

The DNA of the CDR3 is TGCAGCGTTGAAGGTGTTGGGGGTGAAGCTTTCTTT. As protein: CSVEGVGGEAFF. The V gene is TRBV29-1, the J gene TRBJ1-1, with TRBD1 as a possible D gene (5 bases). The germline V gene encodes CDR1 SQVTM and CDR2 ANQGSEA. The CDR3 is made up of 12 amino acids. Trimming took 1 base from V and 7 from J, leaving 10 bases between them.

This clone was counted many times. This CDR3 reads CASRLTGPSAEQYF. The DNA for the CDR3 is TGTGCCAGCAGACTGACAGGCCCCTCTGCCGAGCAGTACTTC. This sequence joins TRBV5-6 and TRBJ2-7; weak D call: TRBD1 (6 bases). The CDR3 contains 14 residues. The germline V and J ends were trimmed by 5 bases and 6 bases, with 18 bases remaining between them. Germline V gives CDR1 SGHDT, CDR2 YYEEEE.

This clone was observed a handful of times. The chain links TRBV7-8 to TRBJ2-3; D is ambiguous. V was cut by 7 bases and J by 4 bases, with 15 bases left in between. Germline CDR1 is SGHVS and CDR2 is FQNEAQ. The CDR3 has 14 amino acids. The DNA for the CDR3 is TGTGCCAGCACAGACACCCCGTCGGCAGATACGCAGTATTTT. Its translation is CASTDTPSADTQYF.

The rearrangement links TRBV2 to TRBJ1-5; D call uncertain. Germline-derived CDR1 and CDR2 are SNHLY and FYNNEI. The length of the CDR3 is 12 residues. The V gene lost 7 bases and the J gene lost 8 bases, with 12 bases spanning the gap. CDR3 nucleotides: TGTGCCAGCACTCCCGGCGGGGAGCCCCAGCATTTT. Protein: CASTPGGEPQHF.

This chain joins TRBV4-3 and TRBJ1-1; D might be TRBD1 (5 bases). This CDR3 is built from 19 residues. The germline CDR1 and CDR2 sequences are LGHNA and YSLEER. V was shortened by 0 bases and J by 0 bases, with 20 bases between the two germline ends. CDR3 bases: TGCGCCAGCAGCCAAGAAATGATTGGGACTTGGACGGTGAACACTGAAGCTTTCTTT. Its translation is CASSQEMIGTWTVNTEAFF.

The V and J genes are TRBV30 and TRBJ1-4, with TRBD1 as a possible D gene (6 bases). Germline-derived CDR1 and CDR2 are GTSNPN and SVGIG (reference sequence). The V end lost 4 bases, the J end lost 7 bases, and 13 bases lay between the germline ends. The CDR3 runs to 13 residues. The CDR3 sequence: CAWNRGGGEKLFF. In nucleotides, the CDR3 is TGTGCCTGGAACCGAGGAGGGGGTGAAAAACTGTTTTTT.

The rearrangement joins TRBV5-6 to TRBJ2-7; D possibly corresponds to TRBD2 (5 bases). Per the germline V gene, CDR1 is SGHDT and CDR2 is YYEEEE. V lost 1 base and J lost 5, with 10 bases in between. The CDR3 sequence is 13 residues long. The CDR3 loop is CASSLPGTDEQYF. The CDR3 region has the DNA TGTGCCAGCAGCTTGCCGGGAACAGACGAGCAGTACTTC.

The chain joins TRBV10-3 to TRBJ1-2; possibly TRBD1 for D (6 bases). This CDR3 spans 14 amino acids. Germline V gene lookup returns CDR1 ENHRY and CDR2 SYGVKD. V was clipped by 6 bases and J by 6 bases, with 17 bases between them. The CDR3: CAIRRDTGINGYTF. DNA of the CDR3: TGTGCCATCAGAAGGGACACCGGAATAAATGGCTACACCTTC.

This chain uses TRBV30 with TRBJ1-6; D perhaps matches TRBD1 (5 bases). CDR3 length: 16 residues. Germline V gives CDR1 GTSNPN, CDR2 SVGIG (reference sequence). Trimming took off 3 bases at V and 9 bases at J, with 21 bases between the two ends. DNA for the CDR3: TGTGCCTGGAGACTTCCAAGTGGGGCAGGATCTTCACCCCTCCACTTT. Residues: CAWRLPSGAGSSPLHF.

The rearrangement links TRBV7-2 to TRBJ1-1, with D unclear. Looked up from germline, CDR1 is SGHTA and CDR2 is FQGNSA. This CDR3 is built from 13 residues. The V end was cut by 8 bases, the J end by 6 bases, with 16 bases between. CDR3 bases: TGTGCCAGCGCCCCCGGTGGGTTCTCTGAAGCTTTCTTT. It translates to CASAPGGFSEAFF. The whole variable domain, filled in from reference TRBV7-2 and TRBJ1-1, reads GAGVSQSPSNKVTEKGKDVELRCDPISGHTALYWYRQSLGQGLEFLIYFQGNSAPDKSGLPSDRFSAERTGGSVSTLTIQRTQQEDSAVYLCASAPGGFSEAFFGQGTRLTVV.

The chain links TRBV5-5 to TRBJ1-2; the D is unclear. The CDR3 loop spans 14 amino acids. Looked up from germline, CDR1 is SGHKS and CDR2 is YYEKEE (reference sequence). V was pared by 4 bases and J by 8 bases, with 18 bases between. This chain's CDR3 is CASSQFTTGAGYTF. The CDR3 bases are TGTGCCAGCAGCCAGTTTACGACCGGTGCGGGCTACACCTTC. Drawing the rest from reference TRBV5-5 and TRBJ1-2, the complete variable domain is DAGVTQSPTHLIKTRGQQVTLRCSPISGHKSVSWYQQVLGQGPQFIFQYYEKEERGRGNFPDRFSARQFPNYSSELNVNALLLGDSALYLCASSQFTTGAGYTFGSGTRLTVV.

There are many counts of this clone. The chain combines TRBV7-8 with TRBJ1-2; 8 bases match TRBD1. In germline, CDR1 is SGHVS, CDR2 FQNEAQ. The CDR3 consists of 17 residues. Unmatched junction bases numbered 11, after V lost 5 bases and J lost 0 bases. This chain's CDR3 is CASSQPGGQGANYGYTF. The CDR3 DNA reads TGTGCCAGCAGCCAACCCGGCGGACAGGGAGCTAACTATGGCTACACCTTC.

The CDR3 protein is CASSARGGLNSPLHF. The CDR3 DNA reads TGTGCCAGCAGTGCTAGAGGGGGCCTCAATTCACCCCTCCACTTT. V is TRBV6-1 and J is TRBJ1-6, with 7 nucleotides matching TRBD1. Germline CDR1 reads MNHNS; CDR2 reads SASEGT. The J segment lost 7 bases and the V segment lost 4 bases, leaving 7 bases of the junction unmatched. The CDR3 has 15 amino acids.

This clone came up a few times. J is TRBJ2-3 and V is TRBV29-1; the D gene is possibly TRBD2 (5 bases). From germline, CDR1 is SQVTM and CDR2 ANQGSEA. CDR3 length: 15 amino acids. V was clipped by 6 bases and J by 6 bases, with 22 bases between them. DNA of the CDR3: TGCAGCGTGGAGGACTCTTACCGACCAGAGGATACGCAGTATTTT. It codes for CSVEDSYRPEDTQYF.

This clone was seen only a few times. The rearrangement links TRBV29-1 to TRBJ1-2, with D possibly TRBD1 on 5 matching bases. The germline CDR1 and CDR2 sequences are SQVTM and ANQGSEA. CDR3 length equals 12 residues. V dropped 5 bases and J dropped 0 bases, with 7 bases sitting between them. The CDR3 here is CSVTTANYGYTF. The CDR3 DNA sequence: TGCAGCGTTACGACAGCTAACTATGGCTACACCTTC. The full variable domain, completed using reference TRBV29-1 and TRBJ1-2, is SAVISQKPSRDICQRGTSLTIQCQVDSQVTMMFWYRQQPGQSLTLIATANQGSEATYESGFVIDKFPISRPNLTFSTLTVSNMSPEDSSIYLCSVTTANYGYTFGSGTRLTVV.

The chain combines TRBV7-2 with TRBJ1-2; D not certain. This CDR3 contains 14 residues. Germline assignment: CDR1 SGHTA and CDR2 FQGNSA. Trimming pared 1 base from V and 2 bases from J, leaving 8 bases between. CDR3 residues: CASSLGVGNYGYTF. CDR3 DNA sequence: TGTGCCAGCAGCTTAGGTGTGGGCAACTATGGCTACACCTTC. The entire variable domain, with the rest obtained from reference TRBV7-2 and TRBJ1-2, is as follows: GAGVSQSPSNKVTEKGKDVELRCDPISGHTALYWYRQSLGQGLEFLIYFQGNSAPDKSGLPSDRFSAERTGGSVSTLTIQRTQQEDSAVYLCASSLGVGNYGYTFGSGTRLTVV.

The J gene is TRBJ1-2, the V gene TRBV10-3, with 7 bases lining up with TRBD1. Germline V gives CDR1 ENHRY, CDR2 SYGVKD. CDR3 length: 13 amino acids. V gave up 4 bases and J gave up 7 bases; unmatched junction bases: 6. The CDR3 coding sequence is TGTGCCATCAGTGGGGACACAGGGGCTGGCTACACCTTC. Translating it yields CAISGDTGAGYTF.

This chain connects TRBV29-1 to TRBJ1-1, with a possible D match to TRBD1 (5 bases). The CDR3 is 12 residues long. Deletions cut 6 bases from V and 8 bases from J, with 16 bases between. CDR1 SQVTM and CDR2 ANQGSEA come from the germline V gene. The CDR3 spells CSVGAGVMEAFF. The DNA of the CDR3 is TGCAGCGTCGGGGCTGGCGTCATGGAAGCTTTCTTT.

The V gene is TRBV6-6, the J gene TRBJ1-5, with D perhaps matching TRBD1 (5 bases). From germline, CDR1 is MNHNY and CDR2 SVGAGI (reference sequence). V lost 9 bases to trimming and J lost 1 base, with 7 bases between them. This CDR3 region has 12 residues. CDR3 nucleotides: TGTGCCAGTAGGGACAGCAATCAGCCCCAGCATTTT. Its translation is CASRDSNQPQHF.

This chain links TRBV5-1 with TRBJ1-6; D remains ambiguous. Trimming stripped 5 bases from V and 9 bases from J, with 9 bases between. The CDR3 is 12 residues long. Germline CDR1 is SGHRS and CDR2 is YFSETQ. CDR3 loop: CASRSTGSPLHF. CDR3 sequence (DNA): TGCGCCAGCAGATCCACGGGTTCACCCCTCCACTTT.

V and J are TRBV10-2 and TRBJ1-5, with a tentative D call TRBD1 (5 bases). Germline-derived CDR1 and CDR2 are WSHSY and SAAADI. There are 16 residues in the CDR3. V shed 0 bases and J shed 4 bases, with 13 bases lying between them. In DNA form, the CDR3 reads TGCGCCAGCAGTGAGTCAAGGGGTGGGCCTAATCAGCCCCAGCATTTT. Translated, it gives CASSESRGGPNQPQHF.

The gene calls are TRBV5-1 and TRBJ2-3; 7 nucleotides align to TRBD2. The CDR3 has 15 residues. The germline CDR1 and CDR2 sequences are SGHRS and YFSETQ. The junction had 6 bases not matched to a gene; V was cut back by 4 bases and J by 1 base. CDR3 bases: TGCGCCAGCAGCCAGACTAGCTTCGGCACAGATACGCAGTATTTT. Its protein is CASSQTSFGTDTQYF.

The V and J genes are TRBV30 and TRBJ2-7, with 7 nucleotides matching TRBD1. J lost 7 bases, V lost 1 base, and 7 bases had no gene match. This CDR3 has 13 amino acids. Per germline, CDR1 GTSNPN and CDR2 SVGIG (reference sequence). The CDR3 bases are TGTGCCTGGAGTGATGGACAGGCCCCTGAGCAGTACTTC. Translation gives CAWSDGQAPEQYF. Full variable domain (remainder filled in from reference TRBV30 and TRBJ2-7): SQTIHQWPATLVQPVGSPLSLECTVEGTSNPNLYWYRQAAGRGLQLLFYSVGIGQISSEVPQNLSASRPQDRQFILSSKKLLLSDSGFYLCAWSDGQAPEQYFGPGTRLTVT.

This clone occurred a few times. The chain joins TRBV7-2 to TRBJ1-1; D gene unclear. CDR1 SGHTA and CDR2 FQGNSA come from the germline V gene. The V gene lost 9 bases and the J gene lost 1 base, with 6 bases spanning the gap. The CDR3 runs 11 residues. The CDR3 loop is CASFWNTEAFF. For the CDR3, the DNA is TGTGCCAGTTTCTGGAACACTGAAGCTTTCTTT.

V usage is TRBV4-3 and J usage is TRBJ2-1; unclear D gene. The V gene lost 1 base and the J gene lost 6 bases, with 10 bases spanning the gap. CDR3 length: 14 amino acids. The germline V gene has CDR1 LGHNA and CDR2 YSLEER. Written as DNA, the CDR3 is TGCGCCAGCAGCCAAGGCCTTGACACCAATGAGCAGTTCTTC. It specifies CASSQGLDTNEQFF.

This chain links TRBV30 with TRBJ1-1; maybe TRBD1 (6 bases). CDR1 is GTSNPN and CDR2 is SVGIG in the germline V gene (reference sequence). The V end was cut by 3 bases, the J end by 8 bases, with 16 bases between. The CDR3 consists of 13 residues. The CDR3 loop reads CAWSVGTRGEAFF. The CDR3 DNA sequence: TGTGCCTGGAGCGTCGGGACACGCGGGGAAGCTTTCTTT. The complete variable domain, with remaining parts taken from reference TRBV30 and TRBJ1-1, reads SQTIHQWPATLVQPVGSPLSLECTVEGTSNPNLYWYRQAAGRGLQLLFYSVGIGQISSEVPQNLSASRPQDRQFILSSKKLLLSDSGFYLCAWSVGTRGEAFFGQGTRLTVV.

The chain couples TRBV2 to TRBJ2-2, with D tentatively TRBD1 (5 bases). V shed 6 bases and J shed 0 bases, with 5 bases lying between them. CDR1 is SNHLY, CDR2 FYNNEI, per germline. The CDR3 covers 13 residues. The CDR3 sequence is CASRTANTGELFF. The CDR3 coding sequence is TGTGCCAGCAGGACAGCGAACACCGGGGAGCTGTTTTTT. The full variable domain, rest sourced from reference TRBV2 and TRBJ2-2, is EPEVTQTPSHQVTQMGQEVILRCVPISNHLYFYWYRQILGQKVEFLVSFYNNEISEKSEIFDDQFSVERPDGSNFTLKIRSTKLEDSAMYFCASRTANTGELFFGEGSRLTVL.